This T cell receptor beta chain comes out of a study of blood T cell repertoires in COVID-19. About the research overall: Sources were T cells, B-cell-depleted T cells, or PBMCs; the material itself was cDNA or gDNA.

As processed by the authors: How many nucleated cells were present was estimated from reference gene primer amplification. Assay: immunoSEQ multiplex PCR; the TCRdb copy retains only in-frame clones and omits some. The V and J calls and clone size are taken from that table; D and trimming were inferred from the DNA. The sample records some 320,000 clones, about 87% being singletons. What was sequenced was peripheral blood. This TCR was sampled from a woman between 50 and 59 years old who had recovered from COVID-19.

Here the CDR3 DNA reads TGTGCCAGCAGTAAATCGGAGACCCAGTACTTC. It specifies CASSKSETQYF. J is TRBJ2-5 and V is TRBV28; the D is unclear. The germline V gene has CDR1 MDHEN and CDR2 SYDVKM. The length of the CDR3 is 11 residues. Trimming cost V 5 bases and J 5 bases, with 6 bases left between them.